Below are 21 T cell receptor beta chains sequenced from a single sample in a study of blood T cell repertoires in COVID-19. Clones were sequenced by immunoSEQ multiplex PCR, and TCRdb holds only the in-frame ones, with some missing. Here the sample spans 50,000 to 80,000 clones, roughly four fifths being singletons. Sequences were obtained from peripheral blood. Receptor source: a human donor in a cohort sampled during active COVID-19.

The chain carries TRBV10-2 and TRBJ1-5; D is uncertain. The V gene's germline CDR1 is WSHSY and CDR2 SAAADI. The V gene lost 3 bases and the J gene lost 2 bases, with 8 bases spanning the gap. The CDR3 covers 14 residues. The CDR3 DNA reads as TGCGCCAGCAGTGAAGCCGGTCGCAATCAGCCCCAGCATTTT. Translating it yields CASSEAGRNQPQHF.

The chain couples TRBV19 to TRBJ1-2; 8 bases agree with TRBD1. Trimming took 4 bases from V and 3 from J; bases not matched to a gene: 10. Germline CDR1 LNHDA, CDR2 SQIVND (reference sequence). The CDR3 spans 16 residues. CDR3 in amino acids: CASSTGQDASYYGYTF. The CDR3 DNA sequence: TGTGCCAGTAGTACGGGACAGGACGCCTCTTACTATGGCTACACCTTC.

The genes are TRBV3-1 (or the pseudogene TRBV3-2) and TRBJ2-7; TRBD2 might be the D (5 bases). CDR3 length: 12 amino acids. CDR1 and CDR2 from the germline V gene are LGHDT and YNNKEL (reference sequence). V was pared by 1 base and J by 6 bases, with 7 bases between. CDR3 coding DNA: TGTGCCAGCAGCCAAGGAGGGATCGAGCAGTACTTC. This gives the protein CASSQGGIEQYF.

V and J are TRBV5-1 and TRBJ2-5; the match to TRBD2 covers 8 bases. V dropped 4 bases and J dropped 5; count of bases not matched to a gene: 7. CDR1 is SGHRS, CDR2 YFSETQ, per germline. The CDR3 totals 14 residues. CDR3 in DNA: TGCGCCAGCAGCGCCGGCCCGGGGGGGGAGACCCAGTACTTC. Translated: CASSAGPGGETQYF.

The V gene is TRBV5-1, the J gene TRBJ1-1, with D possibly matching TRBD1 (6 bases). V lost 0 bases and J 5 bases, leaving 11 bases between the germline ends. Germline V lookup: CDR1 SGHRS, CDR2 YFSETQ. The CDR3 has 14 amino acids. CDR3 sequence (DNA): TGCGCCAGCAGCTTGGTACAGGGTGGAACTGAAGCTTTCTTT. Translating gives CASSLVQGGTEAFF.

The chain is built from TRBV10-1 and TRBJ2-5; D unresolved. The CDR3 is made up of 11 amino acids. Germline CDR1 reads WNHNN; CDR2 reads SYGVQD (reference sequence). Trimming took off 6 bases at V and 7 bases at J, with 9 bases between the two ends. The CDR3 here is CASRKMATQYF. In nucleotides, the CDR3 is TGCGCCAGCAGAAAAATGGCGACCCAGTACTTC.

Written as DNA, the CDR3 is TGTGCCAGCAGCCCCCGGACAGGGGGGACTGAAAAACTGTTTTTT. Protein sequence: CASSPRTGGTEKLFF. The rearrangement uses TRBV7-9 and TRBJ1-4, with 10 bases aligning to TRBD1. Trimming took 5 bases from V and 7 from J; bases not matched to a gene: 7. The V gene's germline CDR1 is SEHNR and CDR2 FQNEAQ (reference sequence). The length of the CDR3 is 15 residues.

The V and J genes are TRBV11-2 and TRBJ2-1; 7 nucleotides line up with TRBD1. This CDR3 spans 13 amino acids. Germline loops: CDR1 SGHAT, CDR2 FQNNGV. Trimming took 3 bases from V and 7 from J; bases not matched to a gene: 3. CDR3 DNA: TGTGCCAGCAGCTTCACAGGGGCTAATGAGCAGTTCTTC. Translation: CASSFTGANEQFF.

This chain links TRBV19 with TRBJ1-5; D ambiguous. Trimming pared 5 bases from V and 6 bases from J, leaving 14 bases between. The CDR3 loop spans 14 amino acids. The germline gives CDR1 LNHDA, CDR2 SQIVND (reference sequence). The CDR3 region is CASSFLGSGQPQHF. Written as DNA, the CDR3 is TGTGCCAGTAGTTTCCTGGGCAGTGGTCAGCCCCAGCATTTT.

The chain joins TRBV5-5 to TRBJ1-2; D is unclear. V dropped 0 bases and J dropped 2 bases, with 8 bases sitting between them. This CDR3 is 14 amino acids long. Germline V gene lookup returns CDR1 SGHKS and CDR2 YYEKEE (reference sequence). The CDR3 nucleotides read TGTGCCAGCAGCTTGGCCCGAGAGAACTATGGCTACACCTTC. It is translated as CASSLARENYGYTF.

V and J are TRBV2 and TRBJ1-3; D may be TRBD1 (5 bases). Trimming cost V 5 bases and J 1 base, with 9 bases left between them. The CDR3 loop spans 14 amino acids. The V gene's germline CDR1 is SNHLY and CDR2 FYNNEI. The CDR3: CASSLGVSGNTIYF. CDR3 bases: TGTGCCAGCAGTCTAGGGGTTTCTGGAAACACCATATATTTT.

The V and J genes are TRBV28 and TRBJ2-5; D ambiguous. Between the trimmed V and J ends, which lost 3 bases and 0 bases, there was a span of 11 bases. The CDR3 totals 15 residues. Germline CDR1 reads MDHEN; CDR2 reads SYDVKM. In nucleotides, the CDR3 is TGTGCCAGCAGTTTGGCAGGCCCGTACCAAGAGACCCAGTACTTC. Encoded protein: CASSLAGPYQETQYF.

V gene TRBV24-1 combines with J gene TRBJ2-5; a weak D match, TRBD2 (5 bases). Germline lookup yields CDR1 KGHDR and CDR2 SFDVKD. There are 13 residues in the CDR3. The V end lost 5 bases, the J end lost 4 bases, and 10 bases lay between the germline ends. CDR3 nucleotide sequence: TGTGCCACCAGTGTGGGAGTTCCAGAGACCCAGTACTTC. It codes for CATSVGVPETQYF.

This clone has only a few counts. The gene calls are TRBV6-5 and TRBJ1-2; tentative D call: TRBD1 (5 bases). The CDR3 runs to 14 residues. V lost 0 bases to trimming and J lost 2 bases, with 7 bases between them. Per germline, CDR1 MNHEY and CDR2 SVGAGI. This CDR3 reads CASSYSGQNYGYTF. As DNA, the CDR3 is TGTGCCAGCAGTTACTCGGGGCAGAACTATGGCTACACCTTC.

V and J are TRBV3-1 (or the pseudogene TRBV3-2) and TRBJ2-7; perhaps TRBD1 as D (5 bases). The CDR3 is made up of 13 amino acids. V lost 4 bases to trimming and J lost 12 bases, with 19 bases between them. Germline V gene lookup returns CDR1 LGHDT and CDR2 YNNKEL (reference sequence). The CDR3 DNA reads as TGTGCCAGCAGCCCCGAGTCAGGGAAATCGTGGTACTTC. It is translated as CASSPESGKSWYF.

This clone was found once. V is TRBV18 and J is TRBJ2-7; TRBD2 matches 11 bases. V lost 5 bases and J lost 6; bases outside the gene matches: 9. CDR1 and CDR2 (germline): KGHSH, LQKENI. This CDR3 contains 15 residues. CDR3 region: CASSDSSGGYLEQYF. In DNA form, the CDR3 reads TGTGCCAGCTCAGATTCTAGCGGGGGGTATCTCGAGCAGTACTTC.

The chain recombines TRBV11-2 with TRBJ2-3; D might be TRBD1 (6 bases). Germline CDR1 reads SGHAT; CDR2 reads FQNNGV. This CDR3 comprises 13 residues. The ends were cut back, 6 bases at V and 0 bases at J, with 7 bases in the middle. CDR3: CASRTGSTDTQYF. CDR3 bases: TGTGCCAGCAGAACAGGGAGCACAGATACGCAGTATTTT.

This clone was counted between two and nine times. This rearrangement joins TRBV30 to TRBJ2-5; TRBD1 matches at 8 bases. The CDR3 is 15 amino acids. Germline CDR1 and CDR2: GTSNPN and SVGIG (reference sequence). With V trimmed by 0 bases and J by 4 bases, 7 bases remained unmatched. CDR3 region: CAWSVPQGARETQYF. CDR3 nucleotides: TGTGCCTGGAGTGTACCCCAGGGGGCCCGAGAGACCCAGTACTTC.

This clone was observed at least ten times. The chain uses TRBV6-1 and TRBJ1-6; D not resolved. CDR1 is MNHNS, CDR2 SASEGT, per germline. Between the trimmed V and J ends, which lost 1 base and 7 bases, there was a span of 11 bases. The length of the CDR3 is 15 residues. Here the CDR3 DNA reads TGTGCCAGCAGTGAAGGCTCAAGTACAAATTCACCCCTCCACTTT. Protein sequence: CASSEGSSTNSPLHF.

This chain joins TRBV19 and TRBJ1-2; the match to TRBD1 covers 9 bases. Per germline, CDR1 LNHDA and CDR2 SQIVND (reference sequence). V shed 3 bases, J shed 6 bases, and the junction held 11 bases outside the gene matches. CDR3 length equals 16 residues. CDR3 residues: CASSITSHRDRDGYTF. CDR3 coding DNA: TGTGCCAGTAGTATTACCAGTCACCGGGACAGGGATGGCTACACCTTC.

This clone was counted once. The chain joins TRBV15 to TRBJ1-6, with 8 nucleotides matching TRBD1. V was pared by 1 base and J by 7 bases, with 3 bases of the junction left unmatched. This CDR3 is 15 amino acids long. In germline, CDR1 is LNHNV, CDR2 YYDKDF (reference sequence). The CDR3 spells CATSRAGTGNSPLHF. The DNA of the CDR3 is TGTGCCACCAGCAGAGCCGGGACAGGAAATTCACCCCTCCACTTT.